Sequencing of this TCR beta chain was carried out in a study of T-cell memory formation after mild COVID-19. About the study: TCR clusters were mostly confined to one donor each. Whole-study results and caveats: Mostly located in CM and EM were contracting CD4+ clones, with contracting CD8+ clones located in EMRA.

5'RACE with constant-segment primers yielded barcoded, UMI-tagged TCR alpha and TCR beta cDNA libraries. TCRdb re-called the 5' RACE reads through MiXCR, storing one row per CDR3 protein. This table has approximately 260,000 distinct CDR3 sequences, about 17% appearing once. This clonotype was picked up a small number of times. Antigen: not known. This CDR3 spans 14 amino acids. The germline V gene encodes CDR1 WSHSY and CDR2 SAAADI. V was cut by 3 bases and J by 2 bases, with 10 bases left in between. Specimen: PBMCs or a T cell subset sorted from them (not recorded which). This clonotype was obtained from a man in his late teens or twenties who had mild COVID-19 (a few samples of this study predate the infection). Cell type and time point are not known. The genes are TRBV10-2 and TRBJ2-5; the D is unclear. CDR3 in DNA: TGCGCCAGCAGTGACGACCTTTCGCAAGAGACCCAGTACTTC. It encodes CASSDDLSQETQYF.